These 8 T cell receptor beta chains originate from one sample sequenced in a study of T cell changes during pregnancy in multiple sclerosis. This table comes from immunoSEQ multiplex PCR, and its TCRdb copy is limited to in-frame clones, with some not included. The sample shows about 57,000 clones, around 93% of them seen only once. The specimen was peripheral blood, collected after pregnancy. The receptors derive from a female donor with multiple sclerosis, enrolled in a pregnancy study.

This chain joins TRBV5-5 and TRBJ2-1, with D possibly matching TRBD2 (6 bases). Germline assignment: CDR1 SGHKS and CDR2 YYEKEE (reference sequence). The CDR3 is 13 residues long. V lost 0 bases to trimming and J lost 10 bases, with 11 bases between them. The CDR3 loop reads CASSLVTSKEQFF. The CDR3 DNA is TGTGCCAGCAGCTTGGTCACTAGCAAAGAGCAGTTCTTC.

Written as DNA, the CDR3 is TGTGCCAGCAGCCTACGGGAGAGCGACGAGCAGTACTTC. It codes for CASSLRESDEQYF. The V gene is TRBV6-6, the J gene TRBJ2-7; the D gene is possibly TRBD2 (6 bases). The CDR3 is 13 amino acids. Looked up from germline, CDR1 is MNHNY and CDR2 is SVGAGI (reference sequence). The ends were cut back, 6 bases at V and 5 bases at J, with 14 bases in the middle.

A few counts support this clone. The CDR3 DNA is TGTGCCAGCTGCGCCCTTATAACAGGGCCCTACGAGCAGTACTTC. It yields the protein CASCALITGPYEQYF. The chain carries TRBV5-8 and TRBJ2-7; D possibly corresponds to TRBD1 (6 bases). The CDR3 covers 15 residues. CDR1 SGHTS and CDR2 YDEGEE come from the germline V gene. Trimming left V 7 bases short and J 2 bases short, with 19 bases between.

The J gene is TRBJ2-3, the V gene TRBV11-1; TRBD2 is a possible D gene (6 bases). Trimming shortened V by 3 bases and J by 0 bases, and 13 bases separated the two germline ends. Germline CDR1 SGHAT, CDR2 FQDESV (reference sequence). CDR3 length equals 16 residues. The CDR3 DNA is TGTGCCAGCAGCTTCGCTAGCGACTGGAGCACAGATACGCAGTATTTT. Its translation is CASSFASDWSTDTQYF.

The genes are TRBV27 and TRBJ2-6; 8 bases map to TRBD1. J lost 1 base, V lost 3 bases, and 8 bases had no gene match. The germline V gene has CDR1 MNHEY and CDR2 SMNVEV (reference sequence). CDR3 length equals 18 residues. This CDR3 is CASSLRTGLYSGANVLTF. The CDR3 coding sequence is TGTGCCAGCAGTTTGAGGACAGGGCTATATTCTGGGGCCAACGTCCTGACTTTC. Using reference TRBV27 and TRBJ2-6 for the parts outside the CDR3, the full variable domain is EAQVTQNPRYLITVTGKKLTVTCSQNMNHEYMSWYRQDPGLGLRQIYYSMNVEVTDKGDVPEGYKVSRKEKRNFPLILESPSPNQTSLYFCASSLRTGLYSGANVLTFGAGSRLTVL.

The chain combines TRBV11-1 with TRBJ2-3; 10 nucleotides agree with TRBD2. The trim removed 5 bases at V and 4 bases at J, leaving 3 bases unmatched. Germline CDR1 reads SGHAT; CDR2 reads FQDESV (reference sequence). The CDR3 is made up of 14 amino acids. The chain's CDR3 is CASSDSGRADTQYF. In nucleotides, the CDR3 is TGTGCCAGCAGCGACAGCGGGAGGGCAGATACGCAGTATTTT.

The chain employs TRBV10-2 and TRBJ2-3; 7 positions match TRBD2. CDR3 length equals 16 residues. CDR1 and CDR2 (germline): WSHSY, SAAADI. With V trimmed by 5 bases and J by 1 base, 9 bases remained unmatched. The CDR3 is CASSPQAGYGTDTQYF. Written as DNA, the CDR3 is TGCGCCAGCAGTCCCCAAGCGGGGTATGGCACAGATACGCAGTATTTT.

The CDR3 here is CASSFRDRDNYGYTF. Here the CDR3 DNA reads TGCGCCAGCAGCTTCCGGGACAGGGACAACTATGGCTACACCTTC. The J gene is TRBJ1-2, the V gene TRBV5-1; 9 positions match TRBD1. The V gene's germline CDR1 is SGHRS and CDR2 YFSETQ. V lost 2 bases and J lost 2; bases outside the gene matches: 4. CDR3 size: 15 residues.